Listed here are 29 T cell receptor beta chains from one sample, sequenced in a study of OX40 agonist ivuxolimab in advanced cancers. TCRdb's table, derived via immunoSEQ multiplex PCR, lists solely in-frame clones and lacks some. This table has approximately 92,000 clones, approximately 84% appearing once. Sequencing used CD4+ or CD8+ T cells sorted from blood, obtained in a trial of the OX40 agonist ivuxolimab. The receptors stem from an adult with an advanced solid tumor such as melanoma, head and neck, liver or kidney cancer.

V gene TRBV10-2 combines with J gene TRBJ1-1; D unresolved. CDR1 and CDR2 from the germline V gene are WSHSY and SAAADI. V gave up 2 bases and J gave up 0 bases, with 7 bases separating them. CDR3 length: 14 residues. The CDR3 bases are TGCGCCAGCAGTGAGGCCAGTTTGAACACTGAAGCTTTCTTT. Its protein is CASSEASLNTEAFF.

The chain carries TRBV18 and TRBJ1-1; perhaps TRBD1 as D (5 bases). This CDR3 is 11 amino acids long. The ends were cut back, 8 bases at V and 7 bases at J, with 11 bases in the middle. Germline CDR1 KGHSH, CDR2 LQKENI. CDR3 amino acids: CASVRQYEAFF. DNA of the CDR3: TGTGCCAGCGTCCGACAGTATGAAGCTTTCTTT.

The rearrangement links TRBV5-1 to TRBJ2-2, with 12 bases that match TRBD2. Trimming removed 2 bases from V and 3 bases from J; junction bases left unmatched: 2. The germline V gene encodes CDR1 SGHRS and CDR2 YFSETQ. CDR3 length: 16 residues. The CDR3 coding sequence is TGCGCCAGCAGCTTAAGGACTAGCGGGGACACCGGGGAGCTGTTTTTT. It is translated as CASSLRTSGDTGELFF. The entire variable domain, with the rest obtained from reference TRBV5-1 and TRBJ2-2, is as follows: KAGVTQTPRYLIKTRGQQVTLSCSPISGHRSVSWYQQTPGQGLQFLFEYFSETQRNKGNFPGRFSGRQFSNSRSEMNVSTLELGDSALYLCASSLRTSGDTGELFFGEGSRLTVL.

The rearrangement uses TRBV5-6 and TRBJ1-4, with D perhaps TRBD1 (5 bases). The CDR3 has 14 amino acids. Germline CDR1 and CDR2: SGHDT and YYEEEE. The V end lost 0 bases, the J end lost 7 bases, and 10 bases lay between the germline ends. The CDR3, as DNA: TGTGCCAGCAGCTTGGGGCAGGGAGTTGAAAAACTGTTTTTT. Encoded protein: CASSLGQGVEKLFF.

The chain joins TRBV4-1 to TRBJ2-1; D assignment may be TRBD1 or TRBD2 (5 bases each). Trimming cost V 3 bases and J 4 bases, with 13 bases left between them. CDR1 and CDR2 from the germline V gene are MGHRA and YSYEKL. The CDR3 contains 15 residues. In nucleotides, the CDR3 is TGCGCCAGCAGCCACATAGGGACGGATTACAATGAGCAGTTCTTC. Encoded protein: CASSHIGTDYNEQFF.

The V and J genes are TRBV9 and TRBJ1-6; D unclear. This CDR3 is built from 14 residues. CDR1 and CDR2 from the germline V gene are SGDLS and YYNGEE. V dropped 0 bases and J dropped 9 bases, with 10 bases sitting between them. The CDR3 loop reads CASSVGDWGSPLHF. The CDR3, as DNA: TGTGCCAGCAGCGTAGGGGATTGGGGTTCACCCCTCCACTTT.

DNA for the CDR3: TGCGCCAGCAGCCAAGCCCAGACAGGGAACCAAGAGACCCAGTACTTC. Amino acid sequence: CASSQAQTGNQETQYF. This rearrangement joins TRBV4-1 to TRBJ2-5, with 7 bases fitting TRBD1. Germline lookup yields CDR1 MGHRA and CDR2 YSYEKL. The CDR3 has 16 amino acids. The trim removed 1 base at V and 0 bases at J, leaving 5 bases unmatched.

The chain couples TRBV7-8 to TRBJ2-7, with 7 bases aligning to TRBD2. V trimming: 5 bases; J trimming: 2 bases; junction bases outside the gene matches: 6. Germline V CDR1 and CDR2: SGHVS, FQNEAQ. The CDR3 loop spans 14 amino acids. CDR3 nucleotides: TGTGCCAGCAGCCCCGAACGGGGGGCCTACGAGCAGTACTTC. The encoded protein is CASSPERGAYEQYF.

As for this clone: An end of the junction does not agree with germline; a read error may underlie this. The J gene is TRBJ1-2, the V gene TRBV7-9; 8 bases agree with TRBD1. CDR1 is SEHNR, CDR2 FQNEAQ, per germline (reference sequence). This CDR3 comprises 16 residues. Here the CDR3 reads CASSLAGQGGIYDYTF. Written as DNA, the CDR3 is TGTGCCAGCAGCTTAGCTGGACAGGGTGGGATCTATGACTACACCTTC.

This clone has just one count. The J gene is TRBJ1-2, the V gene TRBV5-1; maybe TRBD1 (5 bases). The germline V gene encodes CDR1 SGHRS and CDR2 YFSETQ. V lost 0 bases and J 4 bases, leaving 13 bases between the germline ends. The CDR3 extends over 15 amino acids. The CDR3 sequence: CASSLGAGNSYGYTF. The CDR3 DNA reads TGCGCCAGCAGCTTGGGCGCAGGGAACTCCTATGGCTACACCTTC.

V gene TRBV18 combines with J gene TRBJ2-7; TRBD2 aligns across 12 bases. This CDR3 has 13 amino acids. Per the germline V gene, CDR1 is KGHSH and CDR2 is LQKENI. Unmatched junction bases numbered 2, after V lost 4 bases and J lost 7 bases. CDR3 DNA sequence: TGTGCCAGCTCACGACTAGCGGGAGTTGAGCAGTACTTC. It is translated as CASSRLAGVEQYF. Supplemented by reference TRBV18 and TRBJ2-7, the full variable domain reads NAGVMQNPRHLVRRRGQEARLRCSPMKGHSHVYWYRQLPEEGLKFMVYLQKENIIDESGMPKERFSAEFPKEGPSILRIQQVVRGDSAAYFCASSRLAGVEQYFGPGTRLTVT.

V and J are TRBV5-8 and TRBJ2-7; D is perhaps TRBD2 (7 bases). V lost 0 bases, J lost 5 bases, and 15 bases lay in between. Germline V gives CDR1 SGHTS, CDR2 YDEGEE. This CDR3 spans 15 amino acids. The CDR3 sequence: CASSLGVRGADEQYF. In DNA, the CDR3 is TGTGCCAGCAGCTTGGGGGTCCGGGGGGCGGACGAGCAGTACTTC.

The sample holds many counts of this clone. CDR3 region: CASGGREFAYNEQFF. DNA for the CDR3: TGTGCTAGTGGTGGGCGGGAGTTCGCCTACAATGAGCAGTTCTTC. The chain joins TRBV12-5 to TRBJ2-1; TRBD2 matches 7 bases. The ends lost 5 bases at V and 2 bases at J; junction bases unmatched: 6. Per the germline V gene, CDR1 is LGHNT and CDR2 is FRNRAP. The CDR3 has 15 amino acids.

The chain employs TRBV5-4 and TRBJ2-5; D gene uncertain. The ends were cut back, 4 bases at V and 5 bases at J, with 12 bases in the middle. The CDR3 is 13 amino acids. Germline CDR1 and CDR2: SGHNT and YYREEE (reference sequence). The CDR3 protein is CASSPDLGETQYF. The CDR3 DNA reads as TGTGCCAGCAGCCCTGACTTGGGGGAGACCCAGTACTTC.

This chain connects TRBV18 to TRBJ1-2; tentative D call: TRBD1 (5 bases). The CDR3 length is 15 residues. Germline V gene lookup returns CDR1 KGHSH and CDR2 LQKENI. V lost 3 bases to trimming and J lost 5 bases, with 16 bases between them. Written as DNA, the CDR3 is TGTGCCAGCTCACCTACCGACAGTGGAGCTTATGGCTACACCTTC. As protein: CASSPTDSGAYGYTF.

The V and J genes are TRBV6-4 and TRBJ2-3; 11 nucleotides agree with TRBD2. The germline V gene encodes CDR1 MRHNA and CDR2 SNTAGT. V dropped 9 bases and J dropped 5; count of bases not matched to a gene: 7. This CDR3 spans 14 amino acids. The DNA for the CDR3 is TGTGCCAGTGACTTAGCGGGGGGGCAAGATACGCAGTATTTT. Translation: CASDLAGGQDTQYF.

The chain links TRBV19 to TRBJ1-1, with a tentative D call TRBD1 (5 bases). V shed 3 bases and J shed 2 bases, with 7 bases lying between them. Looked up from germline, CDR1 is LNHDA and CDR2 is SQIVND (reference sequence). The CDR3 is 13 amino acids. The CDR3 DNA is TGTGCCAGTAGTATGGGACTAAACACTGAAGCTTTCTTT. Amino acid sequence: CASSMGLNTEAFF.

The V and J genes are TRBV6-1 and TRBJ2-7; TRBD2 matches 8 bases. The germline V gene encodes CDR1 MNHNS and CDR2 SASEGT. Trimming cost V 4 bases and J 0 bases; bases outside gene matches: 8. The CDR3 is 16 residues long. The DNA for the CDR3 is TGTGCCAGCAGTGGGGTCGCGGGGGGCCTCTCCTACGAGCAGTACTTC. Its translation: CASSGVAGGLSYEQYF.

The chain is built from TRBV7-5 and TRBJ2-5; the tabulated D call, TRBD2, remains unverified against the DNA. TRBV7-5 is labeled a pseudogene. The CDR3 has 16 residues. The DNA of the CDR3 is TGTGCCAGAAGCGTCGGTCCTAGCGGGACGCTAGAGACCCAGTACTTC. It specifies CARSVGPSGTLETQYF.

The V call is TRBV5-1, the J call TRBJ2-2, with 9 bases lining up with TRBD1. The germline gives CDR1 SGHRS, CDR2 YFSETQ. The CDR3 runs 16 residues. V lost 4 bases and J lost 3; bases outside the gene matches: 7. CDR3 sequence (DNA): TGCGCCAGCAGCCAAGGGGGACAGGGATACACCGGGGAGCTGTTTTTT. Translation: CASSQGGQGYTGELFF.

In this sample, this clone turned up a few times. The genes are TRBV4-2 and TRBJ1-6; TRBD1 matches 9 bases. Germline assignment: CDR1 LGHNA and CDR2 YNFKEQ. V shed 5 bases, J shed 7 bases, and the junction held 12 bases outside the gene matches. The CDR3 has 17 amino acids. The CDR3: CASSYEVGGQGNSPLHF. The CDR3 nucleotides are TGTGCCAGCAGCTACGAGGTCGGGGGACAGGGCAATTCACCCCTCCACTTT.

J is TRBJ2-2 and V is TRBV2; 11 bases align to TRBD2. CDR3 size: 18 residues. Germline-derived CDR1 and CDR2 are SNHLY and FYNNEI. Unmatched junction bases numbered 16, after V lost 8 bases and J lost 5 bases. The CDR3 protein is CASGVEGTSGSWTGELFF. The CDR3 nucleotides read TGTGCCAGCGGGGTGGAGGGTACTAGCGGGAGTTGGACCGGGGAGCTGTTTTTT.

The chain combines TRBV6-5 with TRBJ2-1; D might be TRBD1 (5 bases). CDR3 size: 13 residues. V lost 0 bases, J lost 8 bases, and 8 bases lay in between. The V gene's germline CDR1 is MNHEY and CDR2 SVGAGI. The CDR3 DNA reads TGTGCCAGCAGTTACTCGAGCAGGGATGAGCAGTTCTTC. Protein: CASSYSSRDEQFF.

J is TRBJ2-1 and V is TRBV6-1; D is ambiguous. Trimming pared 1 base from V and 9 bases from J, leaving 10 bases between. The CDR3 extends over 13 amino acids. Looked up from germline, CDR1 is MNHNS and CDR2 is SASEGT. The CDR3 reads CASSEDTASEQFF. CDR3 nucleotides: TGTGCCAGCAGTGAAGACACGGCTTCTGAGCAGTTCTTC.

The gene calls are TRBV10-2 and TRBJ1-1; the D is unclear. There are 12 residues in the CDR3. V was shortened by 4 bases and J by 11 bases, with 14 bases between the two germline ends. CDR1 is WSHSY and CDR2 is SAAADI in the germline V gene. The CDR3 region is CASSGDPSRAFF. The DNA for the CDR3 is TGCGCCAGCAGTGGCGACCCATCAAGGGCTTTCTTT.

V usage is TRBV5-1 and J usage is TRBJ2-1; 11 bases agree with TRBD2. Germline CDR1 and CDR2: SGHRS and YFSETQ. This CDR3 spans 15 amino acids. Trimming took 3 bases from V and 5 from J; bases not matched to a gene: 4. This chain's CDR3 is CASSSSGGYDNEQFF. The CDR3 coding sequence is TGCGCCAGCAGCTCTAGCGGGGGGTACGACAATGAGCAGTTCTTC. Filled out from reference TRBV5-1 and TRBJ2-1, the complete variable domain reads KAGVTQTPRYLIKTRGQQVTLSCSPISGHRSVSWYQQTPGQGLQFLFEYFSETQRNKGNFPGRFSGRQFSNSRSEMNVSTLELGDSALYLCASSSSGGYDNEQFFGPGTRLTVL.

The chain combines TRBV6-6 with TRBJ1-2; 8 nucleotides agree with TRBD1. Germline trimming cut 6 bases from V and 7 bases from J; bases unmatched to any gene: 10. This CDR3 comprises 14 residues. CDR1 MNHNY and CDR2 SVGAGI come from the germline V gene (reference sequence). The CDR3 DNA is TGTGCCAGCAGCGTCTCAGGACAGGGCGTTGGCTACACCTTC. Its protein is CASSVSGQGVGYTF.

The gene calls are TRBV7-8 and TRBJ1-5; possible D gene TRBD1, 6 bases. The CDR3 has 13 residues. The V and J ends lost 6 bases and 3 bases respectively, with 9 bases between them. Per the germline V gene, CDR1 is SGHVS and CDR2 is FQNEAQ. This CDR3 is CASRRDINQPQHF. The CDR3 DNA reads TGTGCCAGCAGGAGGGACATCAATCAGCCCCAGCATTTT.

The chain carries TRBV6-1 and TRBJ1-2; 7 bases map to TRBD1. V was pared by 11 bases and J by 8 bases, with 8 bases of the junction left unmatched. Germline V gene sequence: CDR1 MNHNS, CDR2 SASEGT. This CDR3 has 11 amino acids. The CDR3, as DNA: TGTGCCGCCACTAGGGGGCTGGGCTACACCTTC. Protein: CAATRGLGYTF.